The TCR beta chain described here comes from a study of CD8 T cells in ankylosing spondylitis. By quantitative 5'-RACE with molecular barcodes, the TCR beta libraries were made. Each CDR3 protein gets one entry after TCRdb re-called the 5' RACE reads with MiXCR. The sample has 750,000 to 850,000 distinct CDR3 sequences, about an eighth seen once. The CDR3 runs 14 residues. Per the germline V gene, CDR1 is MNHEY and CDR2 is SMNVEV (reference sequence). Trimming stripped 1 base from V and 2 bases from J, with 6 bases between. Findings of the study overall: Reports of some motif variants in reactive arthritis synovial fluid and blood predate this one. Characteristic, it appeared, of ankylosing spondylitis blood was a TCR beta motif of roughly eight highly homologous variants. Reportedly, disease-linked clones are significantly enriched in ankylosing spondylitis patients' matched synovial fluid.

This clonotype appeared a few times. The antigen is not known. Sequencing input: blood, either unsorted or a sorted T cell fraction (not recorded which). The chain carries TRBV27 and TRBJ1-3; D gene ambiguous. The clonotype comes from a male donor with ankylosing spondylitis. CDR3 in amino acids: CASSLLGAGNTIYF. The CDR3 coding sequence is TGTGCCAGCAGTTTATTGGGCGCTGGAAACACCATATATTTT.